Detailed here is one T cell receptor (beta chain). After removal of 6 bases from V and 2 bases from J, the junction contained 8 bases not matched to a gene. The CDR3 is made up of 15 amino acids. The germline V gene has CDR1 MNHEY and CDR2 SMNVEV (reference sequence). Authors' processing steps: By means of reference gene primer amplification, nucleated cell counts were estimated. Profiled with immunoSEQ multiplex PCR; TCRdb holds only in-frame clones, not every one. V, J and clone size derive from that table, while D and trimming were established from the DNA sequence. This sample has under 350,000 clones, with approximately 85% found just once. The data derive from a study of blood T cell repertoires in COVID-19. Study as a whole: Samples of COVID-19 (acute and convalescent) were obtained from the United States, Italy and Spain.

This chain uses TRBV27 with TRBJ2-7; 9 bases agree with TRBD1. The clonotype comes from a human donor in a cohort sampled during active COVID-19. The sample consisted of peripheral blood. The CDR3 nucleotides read TGTGCCAGCAGGACTCCGGGACAGGGAACCTACGAGCAGTACTTC. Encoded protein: CASRTPGQGTYEQYF.